Listed below are T cell receptor beta chains from one sample, sequenced in a study of blood T cell repertoires in COVID-19. Here immunoSEQ multiplex PCR was the method, and the copy in TCRdb shows in-frame clones only, minus some. In the table there are about 330,000 clones, more than 70% of which are singletons. The sample consisted of PBMCs or T cells enriched from blood (not recorded which). The receptors come from a woman aged 30 to 39 who had recovered from COVID-19. CDR3s include the opening cysteine and the closing phenylalanine or tryptophan. The D gene is left open where the match is weak. Clone size is stated in some rows and not others, as once, few, many or a class when expanded.

d_call clone_size j_call v_call cdr3_nt cdr3_aa
NA NA TRBJ2-7 TRBV14 TGTGCCTCCAAGGGCGGGCGCTCCTACGAGCAGTACTTC CASKGGRSYEQYF
TRBD1 NA TRBJ2-1 TRBV24-1 TGTGCCACCGCAAACCGGGACAGGAACAATGAGCAGTTCTTC CATANRDRNNEQFF
NA NA TRBJ1-3 TRBV29-1 TGCAGCGTTGTTGTCCCCGTGAACACCATATATTTT CSVVVPVNTIYF
NA NA TRBJ2-1 TRBV15 TGTGCCACCAGCAGGGAGGGGAGAGAGCAGTTCTTC CATSREGREQFF
TRBD1 NA TRBJ1-2 TRBV29-1 TGCAGCGTTATGACAGGGATTGATGGCTACACCTTC CSVMTGIDGYTF
NA NA TRBJ1-3 TRBV5-5 TGTGCCAGCACACGGGGAGGAAACTCTGGAAACACCATATATTTT CASTRGGNSGNTIYF
TRBD1 NA TRBJ1-2 TRBV28 TGTGCCAGCAGTTCGACAGGGTATCAGGATGGCTACACCTTC CASSSTGYQDGYTF
NA NA TRBJ1-1 TRBV6-5 TGTGCCAGCAGTTCCCTTCCAGGGGTGAACACTGAAGCTTTCTTT CASSSLPGVNTEAFF
TRBD1 NA TRBJ1-6 TRBV19 TGTGCCACCCGGACAGGGGTGGGCTCACCCCTCCACTTT CATRTGVGSPLHF
TRBD2 NA TRBJ2-3 TRBV28 TGTGCCAGCAGTCCTCCGGGACTAGCGGGGGCAGATACGCAGTATTTT CASSPPGLAGADTQYF
TRBD1 NA TRBJ1-6 TRBV27 TGTGCCAGCAGTTTCGGACAGGGGATCGAAGCACCCCTCCACTTT CASSFGQGIEAPLHF
TRBD1 NA TRBJ2-2 TRBV28 TGTGCCAGCAGTTTATCCCCATGGACAGGGGGCACCGGGGAGCTGTTTTTT CASSLSPWTGGTGELFF
TRBD2 NA TRBJ2-3 TRBV10-1 TGCGCCAGCAGCGACATTAGCGGGGTGAACACAGATACGCAGTATTTT CASSDISGVNTDTQYF
NA once TRBJ1-1 TRBV11-2 TGTGCCAGCAGGACAGTTATGAACACTGAAGCTTTCTTT CASRTVMNTEAFF
TRBD1 NA TRBJ1-5 TRBV7-2 TGTGCCAGCCATACGGAGGGGGCCGATAGCAATCAGCCCCAGCATTTT CASHTEGADSNQPQHF
NA NA TRBJ2-4 TRBV4-1 TGCGCCAGCAGCTCTCAGGAGGGAAACATTCAGTACTTC CASSSQEGNIQYF
TRBD2 NA TRBJ2-3 TRBV30 TGTGCTCTACACGCAGCGGGGAATACGCAGTATTTT CALHAAGNTQYF
TRBD1 NA TRBJ1-1 TRBV28 TGTGCCAGCAGTCCGGCAGGGGGGAACACTGAAGCTTTCTTT CASSPAGGNTEAFF
NA NA TRBJ2-1 TRBV1 TGCACCAGCAGGACAGGGCAGACTACCTACAATGAGCAGTTCTTC CTSRTGQTTYNEQFF
TRBD1 NA TRBJ2-1 TRBV4-3 TGCGCCAGCAGCCACGAAGTACCAGGGGGTGGAAATGAGCAGTTCTTC CASSHEVPGGGNEQFF
NA NA TRBJ2-2 TRBV2 TGTGCCAGCATAGGGGCCGGGGAGCTGTTTTTT CASIGAGELFF
TRBD1 NA TRBJ1-2 TRBV19 TGTGCCAGTATTGACAGGGGTCGCAGTCTTGGCTACACCTTC CASIDRGRSLGYTF
TRBD2 NA TRBJ2-5 TRBV15 TGTGCCACCAGCAGATACAGCGGGGCAGACCAAGAGACCCAGTACTTC CATSRYSGADQETQYF
NA few TRBJ1-6 TRBV2 TGTGCCGGGACCGGACAGAATAATTCACCCCTCCACTTT CAGTGQNNSPLHF
NA once TRBJ2-3 TRBV19 TGTGCCAGTAGTATATGGCAGCGTACGCAGTATTTT CASSIWQRTQYF
NA NA TRBJ2-6 TRBV19 TGTGCCAGTAGTGAGACAGGTACTGGGGCCAACGTCCTGACTTTC CASSETGTGANVLTF